Shown below are 29 T cell receptor beta chains from a single sample sequenced in a study of glioma-infiltrating T cells after dendritic cell vaccination. The protocol was immunoSEQ multiplex PCR, while the TCRdb copy is restricted to in-frame clones and leaves out a portion. The sample consists of 75,000 to 100,000 clones, approximately 81% of them appearing once. The source material was blood, sampled before dendritic cell vaccination. These receptors all stem from a human donor with glioblastoma.

This chain uses TRBV5-1 with TRBJ1-2; perhaps TRBD1 as D (6 bases). CDR1 and CDR2 (germline): SGHRS, YFSETQ. V was cut by 4 bases and J by 5 bases, with 12 bases left in between. The CDR3 loop spans 13 amino acids. CDR3 region: CASSPQGTYGYTF. CDR3 nucleotides: TGCGCCAGCAGCCCACAGGGTACTTATGGCTACACCTTC.

The chain carries TRBV21-1 and TRBJ2-7; the DNA was not used to check the table's D call, TRBD1. TRBV21-1 is deemed a pseudogene. This CDR3 region has 18 residues. The CDR3 sequence is CASSSLLLDPGQGNEQYF. CDR3 in DNA: TGTGCCAGCAGCAGCCTTTTGCTAGATCCGGGACAGGGCAACGAGCAGTACTTC.

The chain carries TRBV15 and TRBJ2-1; the match to TRBD2 covers 12 bases. The germline V gene encodes CDR1 LNHNV and CDR2 YYDKDF (reference sequence). This CDR3 is built from 16 residues. Germline trimming cut 3 bases from V and 10 bases from J; bases unmatched to any gene: 10. The CDR3 sequence: CATSRPRLAGAREQFF. The CDR3 nucleotides read TGTGCCACCAGCAGGCCGCGACTAGCGGGAGCGAGAGAGCAGTTCTTC.

The chain joins TRBV7-6 to TRBJ1-3; no firm D call. CDR3 length: 15 amino acids. CDR1 is SGHVS and CDR2 is FNYEAQ in the germline V gene. Trimming shortened V by 1 base and J by 0 bases, and 7 bases separated the two germline ends. The CDR3: CASSLDEGSGNTIYF. The CDR3 region has the DNA TGTGCCAGCAGCTTAGACGAGGGCTCTGGAAACACCATATATTTT.

In this sample, this clone turned up once. The J gene is TRBJ2-1, the V gene TRBV30, with 11 bases identical to TRBD2. The CDR3 consists of 15 residues. V was clipped by 1 base and J by 11 bases; unmatched bases: 10. Germline V gene data show CDR1 as GTSNPN and CDR2 as SVGIG (reference sequence). In DNA form, the CDR3 reads TGTGCCTGGAGTGGGGCACTAGCGGGGGCCAAACAGCAGTTCTTC. Its translation is CAWSGALAGAKQQFF.

The V gene is TRBV18, the J gene TRBJ2-1; TRBD2 matches 13 bases. Germline V gene data show CDR1 as KGHSH and CDR2 as LQKENI. The ends lost 2 bases at V and 8 bases at J; junction bases unmatched: 12. The CDR3 has 18 amino acids. The CDR3 DNA follows: TGTGCCAGCTCACCAATTCCCCCACTAGCGGGAGGGGCCGATGAGCAGTTCTTC. It translates to CASSPIPPLAGGADEQFF.

The chain is built from TRBV5-8 and TRBJ2-5, with TRBD1 matching 7 bases. V gave up 7 bases and J gave up 5 bases; unmatched junction bases: 8. The V gene's germline CDR1 is SGHTS and CDR2 YDEGEE. The CDR3 covers 13 residues. The CDR3 nucleotides are TGTGCCAGCGCCCTTGACAGGGCGGAGACCCAGTACTTC. It yields the protein CASALDRAETQYF.

The chain recombines TRBV19 with TRBJ2-3, with 7 bases that match TRBD1. V lost 7 bases and J lost 0; bases outside the gene matches: 7. This CDR3 region has 15 residues. The V gene's germline CDR1 is LNHDA and CDR2 SQIVND (reference sequence). CDR3 coding DNA: TGTGCCAGTACAGTCGCAGGGGGTAGCACAGATACGCAGTATTTT. Residues: CASTVAGGSTDTQYF.

The V gene is TRBV30, the J gene TRBJ1-3; 8 bases fit TRBD1. Germline lookup yields CDR1 GTSNPN and CDR2 SVGIG (reference sequence). Trimming removed 1 base from V and 2 bases from J; junction bases left unmatched: 4. The CDR3 has 15 residues. The CDR3 region is CAWSAQGAAGNTIYF. The CDR3 nucleotides read TGTGCCTGGAGTGCTCAGGGGGCAGCTGGAAACACCATATATTTT. Full variable domain (outside the CDR3, taken from reference TRBV30 and TRBJ1-3): SQTIHQWPATLVQPVGSPLSLECTVEGTSNPNLYWYRQAAGRGLQLLFYSVGIGQISSEVPQNLSASRPQDRQFILSSKKLLLSDSGFYLCAWSAQGAAGNTIYFGEGSWLTVV.

The V and J genes are TRBV10-3 and TRBJ2-7, with 9 positions matching TRBD1. Germline V lookup: CDR1 ENHRY, CDR2 SYGVKD. The CDR3 runs 14 residues. The junction had 5 bases not matched to a gene; V was cut back by 8 bases and J by 0 bases. CDR3 nucleotides: TGTGCCATCGCGGAGACAGGGGGCTCCTACGAGCAGTACTTC. Translated, it gives CAIAETGGSYEQYF.

The V gene is TRBV12-5, the J gene TRBJ1-5; D is uncertain. The CDR3 spans 13 residues. Germline CDR1 and CDR2: LGHNT and FRNRAP. Deletions cut 3 bases from V and 0 bases from J, with 3 bases between. CDR3 loop: CASGFSSNQPQHF. The DNA of the CDR3 is TGTGCTAGTGGTTTTAGTAGCAATCAGCCCCAGCATTTT.

This clone was counted between two and nine times. The genes are TRBV30 and TRBJ1-6; D is undetermined. The CDR3 extends over 11 amino acids. The germline CDR1 and CDR2 sequences are GTSNPN and SVGIG (reference sequence). V was pared by 7 bases and J by 4 bases, with 5 bases between. The CDR3 here is CAFGYNSPLHF. The CDR3 nucleotides read TGTGCCTTCGGTTATAATTCACCCCTCCACTTT. Full variable domain (outside the CDR3, taken from reference TRBV30 and TRBJ1-6): SQTIHQWPATLVQPVGSPLSLECTVEGTSNPNLYWYRQAAGRGLQLLFYSVGIGQISSEVPQNLSASRPQDRQFILSSKKLLLSDSGFYLCAFGYNSPLHFGNGTRLTVT.

The chain uses TRBV7-3 and TRBJ2-5, with D maybe TRBD2 (6 bases). The CDR3 runs 15 residues. V lost 1 base and J lost 5, with 14 bases in between. Germline CDR1 and CDR2: SGHTA and FQGTGA. The CDR3 region is CASSLMGGRDETQYF. The CDR3 coding sequence is TGTGCCAGCAGCTTAATGGGGGGTAGGGACGAGACCCAGTACTTC.

This chain's CDR3 is CASSRRSSYEQYF. CDR3 nucleotide sequence: TGTGCCAGCAGTCGACGGAGTTCCTACGAGCAGTACTTC. This chain connects TRBV6-5 to TRBJ2-7; no reliable D call. Trimming removed 5 bases from V and 1 base from J, with 9 bases in between. CDR3 length equals 13 residues. The germline gives CDR1 MNHEY, CDR2 SVGAGI.

The gene calls are TRBV19 and TRBJ1-5; a possible D gene is TRBD1 (5 bases). Germline V lookup: CDR1 LNHDA, CDR2 SQIVND (reference sequence). CDR3 size: 15 residues. The V end was cut by 5 bases, the J end by 9 bases, with 20 bases between. The CDR3 region is CASSVQGGAMRPQHF. The CDR3 nucleotides are TGTGCCAGTAGTGTCCAGGGAGGAGCAATGCGGCCCCAGCATTTT.

The chain employs TRBV5-1 and TRBJ1-1, with D tentatively TRBD1 (6 bases). Germline V CDR1 and CDR2: SGHRS, YFSETQ. V shed 0 bases and J shed 3 bases, with 12 bases lying between them. This CDR3 contains 15 residues. Here the CDR3 DNA reads TGCGCCAGCAGCTTGGCCGTAGGACAGTACACTGAAGCTTTCTTT. It is translated as CASSLAVGQYTEAFF.

This chain joins TRBV5-8 and TRBJ2-1, with 10 bases aligning to TRBD1. Looked up from germline, CDR1 is SGHTS and CDR2 is YDEGEE. CDR3 length: 15 amino acids. V was pared by 4 bases and J by 1 base, with 2 bases of the junction left unmatched. The CDR3 is CASSPGQGSYNEQFF. The CDR3 DNA is TGTGCCAGCAGCCCGGGACAGGGGTCCTACAATGAGCAGTTCTTC.

V usage is TRBV7-6 and J usage is TRBJ2-1, with D possibly being TRBD2 (6 bases). Germline V gene data show CDR1 as SGHVS and CDR2 as FNYEAQ. The CDR3 has 14 amino acids. Trimming removed 2 bases from V and 5 bases from J, with 10 bases in between. This chain's CDR3 is CASSLPGLNNEQFF. For the CDR3, the DNA is TGTGCCAGCAGCTTACCGGGACTCAACAATGAGCAGTTCTTC.

This clone was counted once. V gene TRBV30 combines with J gene TRBJ2-7; perhaps TRBD1 as D (6 bases). This CDR3 comprises 15 residues. The germline V gene has CDR1 GTSNPN and CDR2 SVGIG (reference sequence). V shed 4 bases and J shed 7 bases, with 23 bases lying between them. CDR3 nucleotide sequence: TGTGCCTGGAATCTGTTTGGGGGCCCGATGGGGGAGCAGTACTTC. It encodes CAWNLFGGPMGEQYF.

This clone was seen once. The chain recombines TRBV5-1 with TRBJ2-1; possible D gene TRBD2, 6 bases. Germline CDR1 reads SGHRS; CDR2 reads YFSETQ. This CDR3 contains 13 residues. The V end lost 0 bases, the J end lost 7 bases, and 8 bases lay between the germline ends. The CDR3 region has the DNA TGCGCCAGCAGCTTGGTGGAGGGGAATGAGCAGTTCTTC. It encodes CASSLVEGNEQFF. The whole variable domain, filled in from reference TRBV5-1 and TRBJ2-1, reads KAGVTQTPRYLIKTRGQQVTLSCSPISGHRSVSWYQQTPGQGLQFLFEYFSETQRNKGNFPGRFSGRQFSNSRSEMNVSTLELGDSALYLCASSLVEGNEQFFGPGTRLTVL.

J is TRBJ1-2 and V is TRBV27; no reliable D call. Germline assignment: CDR1 MNHEY and CDR2 SMNVEV (reference sequence). The ends were cut back, 2 bases at V and 9 bases at J, with 16 bases in the middle. The CDR3 covers 14 residues. CDR3 bases: TGTGCCAGCAGTTTAAACGCGGCACCGGGGAGCTACACCTTC. Translating it yields CASSLNAAPGSYTF.

The chain employs TRBV28 and TRBJ1-3, with a tentative D call TRBD1 (6 bases). The V gene's germline CDR1 is MDHEN and CDR2 SYDVKM. V was clipped by 10 bases and J by 0 bases, with 25 bases between them. The CDR3 is 18 residues long. CDR3 bases: TGTGCCACCATGATGCGGGGGCCCGCACGCCGCTCTGGAAACACCATATATTTT. The encoded protein is CATMMRGPARRSGNTIYF.

This clone occurred a few times. The V gene is TRBV29-1, the J gene TRBJ1-1; no clear D gene. The V gene lost 3 bases and the J gene lost 0 bases, with 5 bases spanning the gap. CDR3 size: 12 residues. Germline V gives CDR1 SQVTM, CDR2 ANQGSEA. The CDR3 nucleotides are TGCAGCGTTGACAGGCTGAACACTGAAGCTTTCTTT. It codes for CSVDRLNTEAFF.

The chain links TRBV4-1 to TRBJ2-3; D is undetermined. The CDR3 loop spans 17 amino acids. In germline, CDR1 is MGHRA, CDR2 YSYEKL. V lost 0 bases and J lost 3, with 16 bases in between. CDR3 loop: CASSQEIGHDSTDTQYF. For the CDR3, the DNA is TGCGCCAGCAGCCAAGAGATTGGGCACGATAGTACAGATACGCAGTATTTT.

DNA for the CDR3: TGCGCCAGCAGCTGGGACAGGGGTTTAGGCTACACCTTC. This translates into CASSWDRGLGYTF. V usage is TRBV5-1 and J usage is TRBJ1-2; 10 bases map to TRBD1. Germline loops: CDR1 SGHRS, CDR2 YFSETQ. With V trimmed by 3 bases and J by 8 bases, 4 bases remained unmatched. This CDR3 is built from 13 residues.

The V call is TRBV6-1, the J call TRBJ1-5, with TRBD1 as a possible D gene (6 bases). V dropped 5 bases and J dropped 5 bases, with 16 bases sitting between them. The CDR3 runs to 15 residues. The germline V gene encodes CDR1 MNHNS and CDR2 SASEGT. CDR3 bases: TGTGCCAGCAGTTTTTCCGGGACACTCCATCAGCCCCAGCATTTT. It yields the protein CASSFSGTLHQPQHF.

The chain joins TRBV27 to TRBJ1-6; possible D gene TRBD1, 6 bases. Germline V lookup: CDR1 MNHEY, CDR2 SMNVEV (reference sequence). This CDR3 contains 12 residues. Trimming left V 5 bases short and J 16 bases short, with 15 bases between. The chain's CDR3 is CASSPGTSELHF. The CDR3 DNA reads TGTGCCAGCAGTCCGGGGACATCCGAACTCCACTTT.

This clone was observed once. The chain couples TRBV5-1 to TRBJ1-6; 12 bases line up with TRBD1. Looked up from germline, CDR1 is SGHRS and CDR2 is YFSETQ. V dropped 0 bases and J dropped 9; count of bases not matched to a gene: 1. The CDR3 sequence is 15 residues long. The CDR3 region is CASSLAGQGASPLHF. The CDR3 DNA follows: TGCGCCAGCAGCTTGGCGGGACAGGGGGCTTCACCCCTCCACTTT.

The rearrangement joins TRBV5-3 to TRBJ1-5; the D gene is possibly TRBD1 (6 bases). TRBV5-3 qualifies as an ORF whose function is uncertain. The CDR3 has 18 residues. V lost 0 bases and J lost 7, with 23 bases in between. CDR3 sequence (DNA): TGTGCCAGAAGCTTGGAGGTCAGGGGCCCTTTTTTTTTGCAGCCCCAGCATTTT. This gives the protein CARSLEVRGPFFLQPQHF.